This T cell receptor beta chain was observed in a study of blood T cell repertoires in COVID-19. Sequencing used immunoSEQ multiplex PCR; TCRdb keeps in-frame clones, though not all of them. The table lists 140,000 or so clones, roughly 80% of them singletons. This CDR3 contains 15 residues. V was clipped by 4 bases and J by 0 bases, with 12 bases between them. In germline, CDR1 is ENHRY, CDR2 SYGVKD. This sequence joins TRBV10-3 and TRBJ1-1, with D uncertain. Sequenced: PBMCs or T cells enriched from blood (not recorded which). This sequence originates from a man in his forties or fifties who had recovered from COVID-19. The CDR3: CAISVTEGVNTEAFF. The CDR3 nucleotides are TGTGCCATCAGTGTAACAGAGGGAGTGAACACTGAAGCTTTCTTT.